This TCR beta chain was retrieved from a study of blood T cell repertoires in COVID-19. Original analysis: The authors estimated nucleated cell counts from reference gene primer amplification. The data were produced by immunoSEQ multiplex PCR, yet TCRdb's version contains in-frame clones alone and is incomplete. Clone size and the V and J calls come from that table; the DNA yielded D and trimming. The data show 95,000 to 110,000 clones, about 91% seen once. The CDR3 is 15 amino acids. Germline CDR1 SGHTA, CDR2 FQGNSA. With 3 bases removed from V and 2 bases from J, the gap between germline ends came to 8 bases.

The sample comprised peripheral blood. V usage is TRBV7-2 and J usage is TRBJ2-6, with D possibly TRBD1 on 6 matching bases. The receptor was isolated from a man aged 45-60 years with active or convalescent COVID-19. CDR3 residues: CASSLQGTGANVLTF. The CDR3 bases are TGTGCCAGCAGCTTGCAGGGGACTGGGGCCAACGTCCTGACTTTC.